The clone carrying this T cell receptor beta chain was counted between two and nine times. The antigen is undetermined. PCR was performed using 60 Vbeta and 13 Jbeta primers. TCRdb's copy holds only in-frame clones and misses some; the assay was immunoSEQ multiplex PCR. The data show about 210,000 clones, around 90% seen once. The data stem from a study of cytomegalovirus exposure and HLA in healthy donors. Background on the study: Falling in the Caucasian-associated ancestry cluster were 81% of some 400 genotyped donors. Regarding the study as a whole: According to the study, roughly 160 TCR beta chains were cytomegalovirus-associated. V- and J-gene trimming in TCR beta was tied to a missense DCLRE1C variant by an analysis performed later. The classifier reportedly diagnosed cytomegalovirus status with high sensitivity and specificity.

CDR3 length: 15 amino acids. Germline V gene data show CDR1 as SGDLS and CDR2 as YYNGEE. Trimming left V 3 bases short and J 4 bases short, with 16 bases between. This receptor was taken from a boy under 10 years old in good health and CMV-seronegative. Sequencing was performed on PBMCs. This chain uses TRBV9 with TRBJ2-5; D remains unclear. CDR3 residues: CASSGVGASRETQYF. In DNA, the CDR3 is TGTGCCAGCAGCGGGGTCGGAGCGTCCCGAGAGACCCAGTACTTC. The complete variable domain, with remaining parts taken from reference TRBV9 and TRBJ2-5, reads DSGVTQTPKHLITATGQRVTLRCSPRSGDLSVYWYQQSLDQGLQFLIQYYNGEERAKGNILERFSAQQFPDLHSELNLSSLELGDSALYFCASSGVGASRETQYFGPGTRLLVL.